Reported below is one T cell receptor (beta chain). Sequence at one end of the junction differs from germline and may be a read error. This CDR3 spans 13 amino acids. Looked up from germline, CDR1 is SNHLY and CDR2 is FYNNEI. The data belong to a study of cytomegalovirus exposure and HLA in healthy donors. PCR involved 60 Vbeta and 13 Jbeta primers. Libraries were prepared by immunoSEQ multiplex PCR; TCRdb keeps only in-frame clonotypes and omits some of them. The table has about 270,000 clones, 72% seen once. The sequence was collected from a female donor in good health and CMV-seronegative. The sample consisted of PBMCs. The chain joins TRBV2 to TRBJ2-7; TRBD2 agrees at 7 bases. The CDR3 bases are TGTGCCAGGGGCCCTAGCGGCTCCTACGGGCAGTACTTC. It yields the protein CARGPSGSYGQYF.